The subject of this entry is one T cell receptor (beta chain). Its antigen is as yet unknown. The data were obtained in a study of cytomegalovirus exposure and HLA in healthy donors. Study conclusions and caveats: The finding came from a later analysis; first-cohort TCR clusters tended to co-occur in the approximately 120 validation repertoires. Cytomegalovirus status was reportedly diagnosed by the classifier with high specificity and sensitivity.

In germline, CDR1 is MNHEY, CDR2 SVGAGI. Trimming removed 6 bases from V and 6 bases from J, with 12 bases in between. The length of the CDR3 is 12 residues. Produced via immunoSEQ multiplex PCR; TCRdb's table is partial and in-frame only. This sample has roughly 300,000 clones; 86% occur once, and the top ten carry about 0.91%. The sequence was collected from a young woman in good health and CMV-seronegative. The sample was PBMCs. The rearrangement uses TRBV6-5 and TRBJ2-7, with a possible D match to TRBD2 (5 bases). The CDR3 region is CASRDLAPEQYF. CDR3 coding DNA: TGTGCCAGCAGGGACCTAGCTCCCGAGCAGTACTTC.